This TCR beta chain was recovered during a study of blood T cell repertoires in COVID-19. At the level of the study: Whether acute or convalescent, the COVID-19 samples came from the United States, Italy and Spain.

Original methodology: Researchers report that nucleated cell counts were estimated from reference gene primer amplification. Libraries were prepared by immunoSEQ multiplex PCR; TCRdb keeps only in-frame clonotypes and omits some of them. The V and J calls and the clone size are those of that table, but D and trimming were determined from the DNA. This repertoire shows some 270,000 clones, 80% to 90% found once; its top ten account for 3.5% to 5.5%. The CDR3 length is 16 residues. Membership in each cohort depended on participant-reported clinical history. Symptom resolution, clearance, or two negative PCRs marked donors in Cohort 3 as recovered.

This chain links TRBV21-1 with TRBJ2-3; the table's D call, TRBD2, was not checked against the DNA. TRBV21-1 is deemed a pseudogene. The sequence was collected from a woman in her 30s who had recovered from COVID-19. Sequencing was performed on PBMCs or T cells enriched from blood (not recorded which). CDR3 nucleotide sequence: TGTGCCAGCAGCAAACAACCATCCACTAGCACAGATACGCAGTATTTT. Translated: CASSKQPSTSTDTQYF.